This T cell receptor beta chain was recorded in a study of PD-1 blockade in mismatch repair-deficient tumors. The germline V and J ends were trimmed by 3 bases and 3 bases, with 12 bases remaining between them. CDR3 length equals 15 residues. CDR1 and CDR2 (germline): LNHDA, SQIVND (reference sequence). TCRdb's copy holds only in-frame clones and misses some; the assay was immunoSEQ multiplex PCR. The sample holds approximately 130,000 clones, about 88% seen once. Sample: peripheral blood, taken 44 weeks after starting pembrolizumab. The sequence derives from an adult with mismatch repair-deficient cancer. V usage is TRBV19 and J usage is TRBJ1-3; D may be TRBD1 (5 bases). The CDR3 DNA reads TGTGCCAGTAGTATGATGGGGCACCGTGGAAACACCATATATTTT. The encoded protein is CASSMMGHRGNTIYF. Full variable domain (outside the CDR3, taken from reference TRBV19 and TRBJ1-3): DGGITQSPKYLFRKEGQNVTLSCEQNLNHDAMYWYRQDPGQGLRLIYYSQIVNDFQKGDIAEGYSVSREKKESFPLTVTSAQKNPTAFYLCASSMMGHRGNTIYFGEGSWLTVV.